Below, 32 T cell receptor beta chains from the same sample are listed, as sequenced in a study of blood T cell repertoires in COVID-19. Here immunoSEQ multiplex PCR was the method, and the copy in TCRdb shows in-frame clones only, minus some. The table records about 140,000 clones, 70% to 90% of them present only once. Sequences were obtained from PBMCs or T cells enriched from blood (not recorded which). These receptors all come from a woman between 45 and 65 years old with acute COVID-19.

The chain joins TRBV11-3 to TRBJ2-3; perhaps TRBD2 as D (7 bases). Trimming left V 1 base short and J 3 bases short, with 11 bases between. This CDR3 spans 15 amino acids. From germline, CDR1 is SGHNT and CDR2 YENEEA. The CDR3, as DNA: TGTGCCAGCAGCTTAGCCGGGGGGCGGACAGATACGCAGTATTTT. This codes for CASSLAGGRTDTQYF. Full variable domain (outside the CDR3, taken from reference TRBV11-3 and TRBJ2-3): EAGVVQSPRYKIIEKKQPVAFWCNPISGHNTLYWYLQNLGQGPELLIRYENEEAVDDSQLPKDRFSAERLKGVDSTLKIQPAELGDSAVYLCASSLAGGRTDTQYFGPGTRLTVL.

CDR3 coding DNA: TGTGCCAGCAGTGCCCGGGGGACTGAAGCTTTCTTT. Its protein product is CASSARGTEAFF. The rearrangement joins TRBV2 to TRBJ1-1, with a tentative D call TRBD1 (5 bases). V was cut by 4 bases and J by 5 bases, with 8 bases left in between. This CDR3 spans 12 amino acids. Germline V gene lookup returns CDR1 SNHLY and CDR2 FYNNEI.

The J gene is TRBJ2-1, the V gene TRBV24-1, with 8 bases identical to TRBD2. Per the germline V gene, CDR1 is KGHDR and CDR2 is SFDVKD. After removal of 4 bases from V and 6 bases from J, the junction contained 16 bases not matched to a gene. The CDR3 runs to 18 residues. CDR3 coding DNA: TGTGCCACCAGTGACTTCCACACGGGGGGGGCAGGGGTCAATGAGCAGTTCTTC. It codes for CATSDFHTGGAGVNEQFF.

The V and J genes are TRBV11-3 and TRBJ2-1; TRBD2 aligns across 8 bases. The CDR3 runs 16 residues. Germline CDR1 is SGHNT and CDR2 is YENEEA. The V and J ends lost 7 bases and 0 bases, in that order; junction bases with no gene match: 8. In nucleotides, the CDR3 is TGTGCCAGCACCCTAGCGGGCAGCCGCTCCTACAATGAGCAGTTCTTC. Amino acids: CASTLAGSRSYNEQFF.

The chain recombines TRBV30 with TRBJ1-6; 7 nucleotides line up with TRBD1. The germline CDR1 and CDR2 sequences are GTSNPN and SVGIG (reference sequence). With V trimmed by 5 bases and J by 7 bases, 5 bases remained unmatched. The CDR3 sequence is 13 residues long. CDR3 coding DNA: TGTGCCTGGGAGATCAGGGGGAATTCACCCCTCCACTTT. It specifies CAWEIRGNSPLHF.

The CDR3 region is CAWSGGLAGETQYF. CDR3 nucleotide sequence: TGTGCCTGGAGTGGGGGACTAGCGGGAGAGACCCAGTACTTC. The V gene is TRBV30, the J gene TRBJ2-5; 12 bases are a match to TRBD2. The CDR3 has 14 amino acids. The germline V gene has CDR1 GTSNPN and CDR2 SVGIG (reference sequence). The trim removed 1 base at V and 4 bases at J, leaving 1 base unmatched.

The rearrangement links TRBV27 to TRBJ1-1; D remains unclear. CDR1 and CDR2 from the germline V gene are MNHEY and SMNVEV (reference sequence). V lost 5 bases and J lost 1, with 11 bases in between. The CDR3 consists of 14 residues. As DNA, the CDR3 is TGTGCCAGCAGTCCCCGGCCGGGGAACACTGAAGCTTTCTTT. Residues: CASSPRPGNTEAFF.

This clone was seen a few times. V usage is TRBV5-1 and J usage is TRBJ1-5; no clear D gene. The ends were cut back, 3 bases at V and 3 bases at J, with 10 bases in the middle. Germline V gene sequence: CDR1 SGHRS, CDR2 YFSETQ. The CDR3 spans 14 residues. The CDR3 spells CASSYEGDNQPQHF. In nucleotides, the CDR3 is TGCGCCAGCAGCTATGAGGGTGACAATCAGCCCCAGCATTTT.

The sample holds a few counts of this clone. The chain couples TRBV11-3 to TRBJ2-1; 15 nucleotides align to TRBD2. With 3 bases clipped from V and 10 bases from J, the junction kept 4 bases outside the gene matches. The CDR3 has 15 amino acids. CDR1 and CDR2 from the germline V gene are SGHNT and YENEEA. The CDR3 here is CASSLQGLAGGEQFF. CDR3 bases: TGTGCCAGCAGCTTGCAGGGACTAGCGGGAGGCGAGCAGTTCTTC.

This clone showed up just a few times. The chain links TRBV1 to TRBJ2-5; whether TRBD2, the table's D call, matches the DNA was not checked. TRBV1 is listed as a pseudogene. The CDR3 extends over 13 amino acids. The CDR3 DNA is TGCACCAGCAGCCATCCCCCTCCCTTGTGCCAGTACTTC. It is translated as CTSSHPPPLCQYF.

This chain links TRBV7-8 with TRBJ1-6; D may be TRBD1 (6 bases). Germline V CDR1 and CDR2: SGHVS, FQNEAQ. V lost 6 bases, J lost 2 bases, and 14 bases lay in between. This CDR3 is built from 16 residues. The CDR3 here is CASRQTGSTYNSPLHF. In DNA, the CDR3 is TGTGCCAGCAGGCAAACAGGGAGCACCTATAATTCACCCCTCCACTTT.

The V gene is TRBV7-6, the J gene TRBJ2-2, with 14 positions matching TRBD2. The CDR3 extends over 16 amino acids. The ends lost 5 bases at V and 8 bases at J; junction bases unmatched: 7. The germline CDR1 and CDR2 sequences are SGHVS and FNYEAQ. The CDR3 nucleotides are TGTGCCAGCAGCCGGGGACTAGCGGGAGTGATGGGGGAGCTGTTTTTT. This gives the protein CASSRGLAGVMGELFF. The complete variable domain, with remaining parts taken from reference TRBV7-6 and TRBJ2-2, reads GAGVSQSPRYKVTKRGQDVALRCDPISGHVSLYWYRQALGQGPEFLTYFNYEAQQDKSGLPNDRFSAERPEGSISTLTIQRTEQRDSAMYRCASSRGLAGVMGELFFGEGSRLTVL.

This clone has only one observation. CDR3 in amino acids: CASSFGDRGDTQYF. In DNA, the CDR3 is TGTGCCAGCAGCTTTGGGGACAGGGGTGATACGCAGTATTTT. This chain connects TRBV11-2 to TRBJ2-3, with TRBD1 matching 10 bases. Trimming at V came to 3 bases and at J to 6 bases, leaving 3 bases not matched to a gene. The CDR3 totals 14 residues. The germline CDR1 and CDR2 sequences are SGHAT and FQNNGV.

This chain links TRBV27 with TRBJ1-1, with 10 bases fitting TRBD1. The V gene's germline CDR1 is MNHEY and CDR2 SMNVEV (reference sequence). The trim removed 3 bases at V and 4 bases at J, leaving 11 bases unmatched. The CDR3 extends over 17 amino acids. The CDR3 DNA reads TGTGCCAGCAGTTTCCATCTTGGGACAGGGGCCAGCACTGAAGCTTTCTTT. This codes for CASSFHLGTGASTEAFF.

The chain links TRBV5-5 to TRBJ1-6; no reliable D call. V lost 0 bases to trimming and J lost 0 bases, with 4 bases between them. The germline V gene encodes CDR1 SGHKS and CDR2 YYEKEE (reference sequence). The CDR3 covers 15 residues. CDR3 loop: CASSLASSYNSPLHF. The CDR3 DNA reads TGTGCCAGCAGCTTGGCCAGCTCCTATAATTCACCCCTCCACTTT. Full variable domain (outside the CDR3, taken from reference TRBV5-5 and TRBJ1-6): DAGVTQSPTHLIKTRGQQVTLRCSPISGHKSVSWYQQVLGQGPQFIFQYYEKEERGRGNFPDRFSARQFPNYSSELNVNALLLGDSALYLCASSLASSYNSPLHFGNGTRLTVT.

The chain joins TRBV18 to TRBJ1-3; TRBD1 matches 8 bases. The CDR3 is made up of 14 amino acids. Per germline, CDR1 KGHSH and CDR2 LQKENI. V shed 6 bases and J 2 bases; nucleotides not matched to a gene: 3. The CDR3 DNA sequence: TGTGCCAGCTCTAAGGACAGGGCTGGAAACACCATATATTTT. This gives the protein CASSKDRAGNTIYF.

The J gene is TRBJ2-7, the V gene TRBV19; D gene ambiguous. Trimming cost V 3 bases and J 2 bases, with 11 bases left between them. The V gene's germline CDR1 is LNHDA and CDR2 SQIVND (reference sequence). The CDR3 covers 14 residues. CDR3 nucleotide sequence: TGTGCCAGTAGTATGGCCGGAACAGCCTACGAGCAGTACTTC. Protein product: CASSMAGTAYEQYF.

In this sample, this clone turned up once. CDR3 residues: CAWSSKRGLGDNEKLFF. The DNA of the CDR3 is TGTGCCTGGAGTTCGAAAAGGGGTTTGGGTGATAATGAAAAACTGTTTTTT. The chain has TRBV30 and TRBJ1-4; D possibly corresponds to TRBD1 (5 bases). Trimming took off 2 bases at V and 4 bases at J, with 20 bases between the two ends. CDR3 length equals 17 residues. CDR1 is GTSNPN, CDR2 SVGIG, per germline (reference sequence).

This clone was observed a few times. The J gene is TRBJ2-1, the V gene TRBV2, with 8 bases identical to TRBD2. The V and J ends lost 6 bases and 8 bases, in that order; junction bases with no gene match: 6. Germline V lookup: CDR1 SNHLY, CDR2 FYNNEI. The CDR3 has 13 residues. The CDR3 protein is CASSGLANDEQFF. As DNA, the CDR3 is TGTGCCAGCAGCGGACTAGCAAATGATGAGCAGTTCTTC.

V is TRBV15 and J is TRBJ2-1, with TRBD2 identical over 7 bases. The CDR3 is 18 amino acids. The trim removed 0 bases at V and 4 bases at J, leaving 12 bases unmatched. Per germline, CDR1 LNHNV and CDR2 YYDKDF (reference sequence). The CDR3 DNA follows: TGTGCCACCAGCAGAGATACCGGATCGGGAGGACGTTACAATGAGCAGTTCTTC. Its protein is CATSRDTGSGGRYNEQFF.

The V and J genes are TRBV4-1 and TRBJ2-7; 7 nucleotides agree with TRBD2. In germline, CDR1 is MGHRA, CDR2 YSYEKL. The CDR3 length is 17 residues. V shed 1 base, J shed 2 bases, and the junction held 11 bases outside the gene matches. CDR3 DNA sequence: TGCGCCAGCAGCCAAGGGGTATTAGCGGGCTACGCCTACGAGCAGTACTTC. Its protein product is CASSQGVLAGYAYEQYF.

The V call is TRBV4-1, the J call TRBJ2-5, with D hard to call. This CDR3 is built from 15 residues. V shed 0 bases and J shed 5 bases, with 13 bases lying between them. Germline CDR1 MGHRA, CDR2 YSYEKL. CDR3 DNA sequence: TGCGCCAGCAGCCAAGATCTGGTGAGTCGGGAGACCCAGTACTTC. It encodes CASSQDLVSRETQYF.

V gene TRBV2 combines with J gene TRBJ1-6; D unclear. The CDR3 is made up of 16 amino acids. Trimming removed 5 bases from V and 0 bases from J, with 11 bases in between. Looked up from germline, CDR1 is SNHLY and CDR2 is FYNNEI. CDR3 sequence: CASSQGGSSYNSPLHF. Here the CDR3 DNA reads TGTGCCAGCAGTCAAGGAGGGAGCTCCTATAATTCACCCCTCCACTTT.

This clone was seen just once. The genes are TRBV28 and TRBJ1-3; TRBD1 matches at 12 bases. Germline-derived CDR1 and CDR2 are MDHEN and SYDVKM. The CDR3 consists of 17 residues. V dropped 6 bases and J dropped 3; count of bases not matched to a gene: 9. The CDR3 sequence: CASSQSGTGGYGNTIYF. DNA of the CDR3: TGTGCCAGCAGCCAATCCGGGACAGGGGGCTATGGAAACACCATATATTTT.

J is TRBJ2-5 and V is TRBV29-1; 7 bases align to TRBD1. CDR1 and CDR2 from the germline V gene are SQVTM and ANQGSEA. There are 13 residues in the CDR3. V shed 7 bases and J 2 bases; nucleotides not matched to a gene: 7. Here the CDR3 DNA reads TGCAGCGGCCAGGGACAGCTTCAAGAGACCCAGTACTTC. As protein: CSGQGQLQETQYF.

The V and J genes are TRBV2 and TRBJ2-5, with no clear D. CDR3 length equals 13 residues. V lost 6 bases and J lost 0, with 8 bases in between. Germline CDR1 and CDR2: SNHLY and FYNNEI. DNA of the CDR3: TGTGCCAGCAGGAACAGTTACCAAGAGACCCAGTACTTC. This translates into CASRNSYQETQYF.

This chain uses TRBV14 with TRBJ1-3; D is unclear. The CDR3 spans 15 residues. Germline V CDR1 and CDR2: SGHDN, FVKESK. The germline V and J ends were trimmed by 0 bases and 4 bases, with 10 bases remaining between them. CDR3 nucleotides: TGTGCCAGCAGCCAAGATTGGGCAGGCGGAAACACCATATATTTT. Amino acids: CASSQDWAGGNTIYF.

This clone was picked up one time. The chain recombines TRBV5-3 with TRBJ2-7; 8 bases map to TRBD1. TRBV5-3 is an ORF for which the function is uncertain. The CDR3 spans 14 residues. V lost 6 bases to trimming and J lost 5 bases; unmatched junction nucleotides: 10. The CDR3 DNA follows: TGTGCCAGAATGGTAACAGGGGGGATAAACGAGCAGTACTTC. Protein sequence: CARMVTGGINEQYF.

This chain connects TRBV9 to TRBJ1-3, with D possibly matching TRBD1 (5 bases). The CDR3 spans 16 residues. V shed 3 bases and J shed 0 bases, with 13 bases lying between them. Germline V lookup: CDR1 SGDLS, CDR2 YYNGEE. The CDR3 DNA is TGTGCCAGCAGCGGTTTGGGGCCAAGCTCTGGAAACACCATATATTTT. This encodes CASSGLGPSSGNTIYF.

V and J are TRBV7-9 and TRBJ1-1; 10 bases are shared with TRBD1. The CDR3 runs to 15 residues. Losses at the gene ends were 3 bases for V and 4 bases for J; bases not matched to a gene: 5. Germline CDR1 SEHNR, CDR2 FQNEAQ (reference sequence). The DNA of the CDR3 is TGTGCCAGCAGCTTTACCGGGACAGGGGTCACTGAAGCTTTCTTT. Translated: CASSFTGTGVTEAFF.

A word on this clone: Other DNA sequences from this sample encode an identical CDR3 as well. The CDR3 nucleotides are TGTGCCTGGAGCAGCGGACAGGGCTACGAGCAGTACTTC. Amino acid sequence: CAWSSGQGYEQYF. The genes are TRBV30 and TRBJ2-7; 8 bases align to TRBD1. The CDR3 sequence is 13 residues long. V trimming: 3 bases; J trimming: 3 bases; junction bases outside the gene matches: 4. Germline lookup yields CDR1 GTSNPN and CDR2 SVGIG (reference sequence).

The V and J genes are TRBV3-1 (or the pseudogene TRBV3-2) and TRBJ2-7, with D perhaps TRBD1 (5 bases). V was clipped by 1 base and J by 7 bases, with 17 bases between them. The germline gives CDR1 LGHDT, CDR2 YNNKEL (reference sequence). CDR3 length: 15 residues. The CDR3 loop is CASSQGSLGLGEQYF. As DNA, the CDR3 is TGTGCCAGCAGCCAAGGTAGCTTGGGGCTCGGGGAGCAGTACTTC.